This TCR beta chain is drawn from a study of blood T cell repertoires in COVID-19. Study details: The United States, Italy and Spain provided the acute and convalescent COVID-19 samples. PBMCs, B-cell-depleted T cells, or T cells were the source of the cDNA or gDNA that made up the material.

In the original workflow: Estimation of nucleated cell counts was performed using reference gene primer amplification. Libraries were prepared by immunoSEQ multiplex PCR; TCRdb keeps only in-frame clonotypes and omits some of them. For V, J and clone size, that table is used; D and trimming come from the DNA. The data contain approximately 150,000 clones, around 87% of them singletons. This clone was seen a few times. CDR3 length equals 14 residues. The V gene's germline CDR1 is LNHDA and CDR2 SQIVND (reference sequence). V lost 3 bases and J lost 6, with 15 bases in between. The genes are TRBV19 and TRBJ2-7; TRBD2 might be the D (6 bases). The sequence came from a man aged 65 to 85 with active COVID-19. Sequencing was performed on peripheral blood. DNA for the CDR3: TGTGCCAGTAGTATTGGCCCGGGAGCGGTCGAGCAGTACTTC. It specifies CASSIGPGAVEQYF.